One T cell receptor beta chain is described in this entry. Its cognate antigen is unknown. TCR beta CDR3 region amplification was performed from RNA transcripts. The TCR CDR3 was amplified in a first-round RT-PCR using the HTBI primer set. TCRdb itself ran the multiplex PCR reads through MiXCR, one entry per CDR3 protein. The table has a few hundred thousand distinct CDR3 sequences, approximately 25% seen once. The data belong to a study of T cells in Graves' hyperthyroidism and ophthalmopathy. Study observations and caveats: Ophthalmopathy was identified by the model a median about seven months ahead of onset.

The CDR3 is 15 amino acids. Trimming left V 6 bases short and J 11 bases short, with 20 bases between. Patients showing uncontrolled infection, other autoimmune disease, pregnancy or lactation were ineligible. The V and J genes are TRBV12-3 or TRBV12-4 and TRBJ1-6; maybe TRBD1 (5 bases). The TCR comes from a man in his forties or fifties with Graves' hyperthyroidism. Sequenced input: blood. CDR3 bases: TGTGCCAGCAGCCAATCCGGGGCCCGAGAAACACCCCTCCACTTT. This encodes CASSQSGARETPLHF.